What follows are 27 T cell receptor beta chains derived from one specimen sequenced in a study of cytomegalovirus exposure and HLA in healthy donors. The PCR was carried out with 60 Vbeta primers and 13 Jbeta primers. This table comes from immunoSEQ multiplex PCR, and its TCRdb copy is limited to in-frame clones, with some not included. The repertoire shows around 150,000 clones; the top ten hold less than 3%. The sequenced sample was PBMCs. The receptors here all came from a man aged 40-49 years in good health and CMV-seronegative.

The chain carries TRBV7-2 and TRBJ1-2; perhaps TRBD1 as D (6 bases). There are 13 residues in the CDR3. Germline CDR1 reads SGHTA; CDR2 reads FQGNSA. V was shortened by 5 bases and J by 8 bases, with 15 bases between the two germline ends. The CDR3 sequence is CASSLTGYGGYTF. As DNA, the CDR3 is TGTGCCAGCAGCCTAACAGGGTATGGAGGCTACACCTTC. The full variable domain, rest sourced from reference TRBV7-2 and TRBJ1-2, is GAGVSQSPSNKVTEKGKDVELRCDPISGHTALYWYRQSLGQGLEFLIYFQGNSAPDKSGLPSDRFSAERTGGSVSTLTIQRTQQEDSAVYLCASSLTGYGGYTFGSGTRLTVV.

V is TRBV7-9 and J is TRBJ2-2, with TRBD2 matching 9 bases. CDR3 size: 18 residues. Germline CDR1 is SEHNR and CDR2 is FQNEAQ (reference sequence). J lost 5 bases, V lost 4 bases, and 14 bases had no gene match. Here the CDR3 DNA reads TGTGCCAGCAGCTCAGGGCAAAGACTAGCGGTCGCTACCGGGGAGCTGTTTTTT. The encoded protein is CASSSGQRLAVATGELFF. The full variable domain, in which reference TRBV7-9 and TRBJ2-2 provide the parts outside the CDR3, is DTGVSQNPRHKITKRGQNVTFRCDPISEHNRLYWYRQTLGQGPEFLTYFQNEAQLEKSRLLSDRFSAERPKGSFSTLEIQRTEQGDSAMYLCASSSGQRLAVATGELFFGEGSRLTVL.

The CDR3 bases are TGTGCCAGCAGTGACTGGAATAGGAGAGGGCCCGGTGAGCAGTTCTTC. It is translated as CASSDWNRRGPGEQFF. The rearrangement joins TRBV6-4 to TRBJ2-1, with TRBD2 as a possible D gene (5 bases). The CDR3 has 16 residues. CDR1 and CDR2 from the germline V gene are MRHNA and SNTAGT. V gave up 1 base and J gave up 9 bases, with 19 bases separating them.

The chain links TRBV5-6 to TRBJ2-7; possible D gene TRBD2, 5 bases. From germline, CDR1 is SGHDT and CDR2 YYEEEE. The CDR3 covers 16 residues. V was clipped by 2 bases and J by 2 bases, with 17 bases between them. CDR3 amino acids: CASSLGLRAETYEQYF. The CDR3 nucleotides read TGTGCCAGCAGCTTAGGACTGCGGGCGGAGACCTACGAGCAGTACTTC.

DNA for the CDR3: TGTGCCAGCAGCTCGACAGGGGTTGAGCAGTTCTTC. Residues: CASSSTGVEQFF. V gene TRBV7-2 combines with J gene TRBJ2-1; TRBD1 agrees at 8 bases. The CDR3 runs 12 residues. Germline V gives CDR1 SGHTA, CDR2 FQGNSA. V shed 4 bases, J shed 9 bases, and the junction held 2 bases outside the gene matches. The full variable domain, its missing parts supplied by reference TRBV7-2 and TRBJ2-1, is GAGVSQSPSNKVTEKGKDVELRCDPISGHTALYWYRQSLGQGLEFLIYFQGNSAPDKSGLPSDRFSAERTGGSVSTLTIQRTQQEDSAVYLCASSSTGVEQFFGPGTRLTVL.

The V gene is TRBV7-6, the J gene TRBJ2-3; TRBD2 matches at 7 bases. This CDR3 has 16 residues. The germline V gene has CDR1 SGHVS and CDR2 FNYEAQ. The V and J ends lost 2 bases and 0 bases, in that order; junction bases with no gene match: 5. CDR3 loop: CASSLLGGSSTDTQYF. DNA for the CDR3: TGTGCCAGCAGCTTATTGGGGGGGTCTAGCACAGATACGCAGTATTTT.

CDR3 protein: CASSLAGTGVADTQYF. Here the CDR3 DNA reads TGCGCCAGCAGCTTGGCCGGGACAGGGGTGGCAGATACGCAGTATTTT. This rearrangement joins TRBV5-1 to TRBJ2-3; TRBD1 matches at 10 bases. Germline-derived CDR1 and CDR2 are SGHRS and YFSETQ. This CDR3 has 16 amino acids. With V trimmed by 0 bases and J by 4 bases, 5 bases remained unmatched.

This rearrangement joins TRBV6-8 to TRBJ1-5, with TRBD1 matching 7 bases. Germline V gene lookup returns CDR1 MNHGY and CDR2 SAAAGT. This CDR3 has 17 amino acids. J gave up 0 bases and V 8 bases, and 13 bases lay outside the gene matches. The CDR3 protein is CASPGQWLPNSNQPQHF. CDR3 bases: TGTGCCAGCCCGGGACAGTGGCTACCAAATAGCAATCAGCCCCAGCATTTT.

V gene TRBV12-5 combines with J gene TRBJ1-2; TRBD1 might be the D (6 bases). Germline V CDR1 and CDR2: LGHNT, FRNRAP. V was pared by 1 base and J by 6 bases, with 15 bases between. The CDR3 totals 15 residues. CDR3 in DNA: TGTGCTAGTGGTTTGGCCTTAACAGGGATCGATGGCTACACCTTC. This sequence encodes CASGLALTGIDGYTF.

The CDR3 DNA reads as TGCGCCAGCAGCCCTCAGCGCGGAGAGACCCAGTACTTC. This translates into CASSPQRGETQYF. This sequence joins TRBV4-1 and TRBJ2-5, with D uncertain. Trimming left V 4 bases short and J 4 bases short, with 10 bases between. The CDR3 loop spans 13 amino acids. Looked up from germline, CDR1 is MGHRA and CDR2 is YSYEKL.

The chain couples TRBV19 to TRBJ1-1; D remains ambiguous. Trimming left V 3 bases short and J 2 bases short, with 7 bases between. The CDR3 runs 13 residues. From germline, CDR1 is LNHDA and CDR2 SQIVND (reference sequence). CDR3 bases: TGTGCCAGTAGTATTGGCGGTAACACTGAAGCTTTCTTT. This codes for CASSIGGNTEAFF.

The V and J genes are TRBV2 and TRBJ2-3; D is uncertain. This CDR3 spans 14 amino acids. The germline V and J ends were trimmed by 1 base and 6 bases, with 11 bases remaining between them. From germline, CDR1 is SNHLY and CDR2 FYNNEI. CDR3 in DNA: TGTGCCAGCAGTGAAGGGTCTACTTGGGATACGCAGTATTTT. This encodes CASSEGSTWDTQYF.

The V and J genes are TRBV5-1 and TRBJ2-2; the match to TRBD2 covers 15 bases. The germline CDR1 and CDR2 sequences are SGHRS and YFSETQ. V lost 3 bases, J lost 0 bases, and 9 bases stayed unmatched. CDR3 length: 20 residues. The CDR3 region is CASSWDPGLAGGTNTGELFF. Here the CDR3 DNA reads TGCGCCAGCAGCTGGGACCCGGGACTAGCGGGGGGAACGAACACCGGGGAGCTGTTTTTT. The entire variable domain, with the rest obtained from reference TRBV5-1 and TRBJ2-2, is as follows: KAGVTQTPRYLIKTRGQQVTLSCSPISGHRSVSWYQQTPGQGLQFLFEYFSETQRNKGNFPGRFSGRQFSNSRSEMNVSTLELGDSALYLCASSWDPGLAGGTNTGELFFGEGSRLTVL.

The rearrangement joins TRBV5-3 to TRBJ1-5; TRBD1 aligns across 7 bases. TRBV5-3 counts as an open reading frame of uncertain function. V trimming: 4 bases; J trimming: 2 bases; junction bases outside the gene matches: 6. The CDR3 is made up of 15 amino acids. The CDR3 spells CARSVYDRGNQPQHF. CDR3 DNA sequence: TGTGCCAGAAGCGTCTATGACAGGGGCAATCAGCCCCAGCATTTT.

CDR3 loop: CSAATGPKLFF. CDR3 nucleotides: TGCAGTGCAGCGACAGGGCCAAAACTGTTTTTT. This rearrangement joins TRBV20-1 to TRBJ1-4; 7 positions match TRBD1. Germline V gives CDR1 DFQATT, CDR2 SNEGSKA (reference sequence). The CDR3 is 11 residues long. V lost 6 bases and J lost 10; bases outside the gene matches: 5.

The gene calls are TRBV28 and TRBJ1-1, with TRBD1 matching 7 bases. Per germline, CDR1 MDHEN and CDR2 SYDVKM. The V segment lost 5 bases and the J segment 0 bases; nucleotides outside the gene matches: 6. The length of the CDR3 is 15 residues. The CDR3 DNA is TGTGCCAGCAGTCCCTCGACAGGGTTGAACACTGAAGCTTTCTTT. This gives the protein CASSPSTGLNTEAFF.

The chain uses TRBV16 and TRBJ2-7, with a possible D match to TRBD1 (6 bases). The germline V gene has CDR1 KGHSY and CDR2 FQNENV. The CDR3 has 13 amino acids. Trimming pared 3 bases from V and 3 bases from J, leaving 9 bases between. Here the CDR3 reads CASSQDRLYEQYF. CDR3 DNA: TGTGCCAGCAGCCAGGACAGACTCTACGAGCAGTACTTC. Drawing the rest from reference TRBV16 and TRBJ2-7, the complete variable domain is GEEVAQTPKHLVRGEGQKAKLYCAPIKGHSYVFWYQQVLKNEFKFLISFQNENVFDETGMPKERFSAKCLPNSPCSLEIQATKLEDSAVYFCASSQDRLYEQYFGPGTRLTVT.

The chain couples TRBV7-2 to TRBJ1-1; D is unresolved. Germline V CDR1 and CDR2: SGHTA, FQGNSA. This CDR3 has 11 residues. The ends were cut back, 3 bases at V and 8 bases at J, with 7 bases in the middle. Here the CDR3 DNA reads TGTGCCAGCAGCTTCATGCAGGAAGCTTTCTTT. Protein product: CASSFMQEAFF.

V usage is TRBV10-3 and J usage is TRBJ2-7; D might be TRBD1 (6 bases). This CDR3 spans 15 amino acids. Germline V gene sequence: CDR1 ENHRY, CDR2 SYGVKD. With 7 bases removed from V and 7 bases from J, the gap between germline ends came to 23 bases. In nucleotides, the CDR3 is TGTGCCATCACCACACTCCCCAGGGGCGATGGGGAGCAGTACTTC. This codes for CAITTLPRGDGEQYF.

The V and J genes are TRBV7-9 and TRBJ2-2; 7 bases are a match to TRBD1. This CDR3 region has 15 residues. Germline values: CDR1 SEHNR, CDR2 FQNEAQ (reference sequence). V was pared by 0 bases and J by 5 bases, with 3 bases of the junction left unmatched. The CDR3 DNA reads as TGTGCCAGCAGCTTAGCCCCAGGGGGTACCGGGGAGCTGTTTTTT. This encodes CASSLAPGGTGELFF.

This rearrangement joins TRBV2 to TRBJ2-5; maybe TRBD1 (6 bases). Per the germline V gene, CDR1 is SNHLY and CDR2 is FYNNEI. The CDR3 is made up of 16 amino acids. V was clipped by 4 bases and J by 0 bases, with 15 bases between them. The CDR3 DNA follows: TGTGCCAGCAGTGTGACAACTAGGGGGTACCAAGAGACCCAGTACTTC. Its protein is CASSVTTRGYQETQYF.

This chain uses TRBV4-2 with TRBJ2-7; 10 bases are a match to TRBD1. This CDR3 has 15 residues. Looked up from germline, CDR1 is LGHNA and CDR2 is YNFKEQ. V dropped 0 bases and J dropped 6; count of bases not matched to a gene: 5. CDR3 in DNA: TGTGCCAGCAGCCAAGATCGACAGGGGGCGAGCGAGCAGTACTTC. Protein sequence: CASSQDRQGASEQYF.

The V and J genes are TRBV29-1 and TRBJ2-5, with TRBD1 identical over 10 bases. V trimming: 1 base; J trimming: 4 bases; junction bases outside the gene matches: 3. CDR1 is SQVTM and CDR2 is ANQGSEA in the germline V gene. CDR3 size: 14 residues. In DNA, the CDR3 is TGCAGCGTTGAAGGGTGGACAGGGGGAGAGACCCAGTACTTC. Protein: CSVEGWTGGETQYF.

The J gene is TRBJ1-2, the V gene TRBV4-3; 9 positions match TRBD1. V dropped 0 bases and J dropped 9; count of bases not matched to a gene: 11. From germline, CDR1 is LGHNA and CDR2 YSLEER. This CDR3 has 16 residues. The CDR3 is CASSQDWGQGVGRYTF. In DNA, the CDR3 is TGCGCCAGCAGCCAAGATTGGGGACAGGGCGTTGGGCGCTACACCTTC.

The chain combines TRBV7-2 with TRBJ2-7, with D perhaps TRBD2 (5 bases). Trimming removed 4 bases at V and 3 bases at J, with 10 bases between. Germline CDR1 is SGHTA and CDR2 is FQGNSA. CDR3 size: 13 residues. CDR3 bases: TGTGCCAGCAGCTACGGACGGGGCTACGAGCAGTACTTC. It yields the protein CASSYGRGYEQYF.

The J gene is TRBJ2-1, the V gene TRBV10-3; weak D call: TRBD1 (5 bases). V shed 5 bases and J shed 7 bases, with 9 bases lying between them. The CDR3 is 12 residues long. Germline CDR1 ENHRY, CDR2 SYGVKD. The CDR3 spells CAISPDRNEQFF. The CDR3 bases are TGTGCCATCAGTCCCGACAGAAATGAGCAGTTCTTC.

The genes are TRBV7-9 and TRBJ1-1; D gene ambiguous. Trimming shortened V by 5 bases and J by 0 bases, and 13 bases separated the two germline ends. The CDR3 has 15 residues. The germline V gene encodes CDR1 SEHNR and CDR2 FQNEAQ (reference sequence). DNA of the CDR3: TGTGCCAGCAGCCCCCGTACGGGAGTGAACACTGAAGCTTTCTTT. Its translation is CASSPRTGVNTEAFF. Full variable domain (missing parts from reference TRBV7-9 and TRBJ1-1): DTGVSQNPRHKITKRGQNVTFRCDPISEHNRLYWYRQTLGQGPEFLTYFQNEAQLEKSRLLSDRFSAERPKGSFSTLEIQRTEQGDSAMYLCASSPRTGVNTEAFFGQGTRLTVV.